Presented here are 24 T cell receptor beta chains from one specimen sequenced in a study of blood T cell repertoires in COVID-19. The repertoire was sequenced with immunoSEQ multiplex PCR; TCRdb's copy has only in-frame clones and lacks some. Of 120,000 to 150,000 clones detected, 85% to 90% appear once; the ten largest clones hold over 9.5%. Material for sequencing was peripheral blood. The origin of the receptors is a man aged 50-59 years with active or convalescent COVID-19.

The chain carries TRBV7-9 and TRBJ1-6; D may be TRBD1 (5 bases). This CDR3 has 17 amino acids. Germline CDR1 reads SEHNR; CDR2 reads FQNEAQ (reference sequence). V lost 1 base and J 5 bases, leaving 15 bases between the germline ends. CDR3 nucleotides: TGTGCCAGCAGCTTAGGGCAGGGCAGGGTTGATAATTCACCCCTCCACTTT. This encodes CASSLGQGRVDNSPLHF.

This clone appeared once. The chain couples TRBV3-1 (or the pseudogene TRBV3-2) to TRBJ2-1; TRBD2 aligns across 10 bases. Trimming took 0 bases from V and 9 from J; bases not matched to a gene: 14. This CDR3 comprises 18 residues. CDR1 and CDR2 (germline): LGHDT, YNNKEL (reference sequence). The CDR3 spells CASSQDRSGRAVRGEQFF. The DNA for the CDR3 is TGTGCCAGCAGCCAAGATAGGAGCGGGAGGGCCGTACGTGGTGAGCAGTTCTTC.

This rearrangement joins TRBV19 to TRBJ2-1; 11 nucleotides line up with TRBD2. CDR3 size: 18 residues. Trimming took 5 bases from V and 2 from J; bases not matched to a gene: 11. Germline V CDR1 and CDR2: LNHDA, SQIVND (reference sequence). CDR3 coding DNA: TGTGCCAGTAGTGGATCGGGACTAGCGGCTGGAGCCTACAATGAGCAGTTCTTC. Translated: CASSGSGLAAGAYNEQFF.

This CDR3 reads CPGQGWILSTDTQYF. The CDR3 DNA is TGTCCCGGGCAGGGTTGGATCTTGAGCACAGATACGCAGTATTTT. This rearrangement joins TRBV10-3 to TRBJ2-3; D may be TRBD1 (5 bases). The CDR3 is 15 residues long. CDR1 is ENHRY, CDR2 SYGVKD, per germline.

The J gene is TRBJ2-2, the V gene TRBV27, with D possibly matching TRBD1 (5 bases). Germline loops: CDR1 MNHEY, CDR2 SMNVEV (reference sequence). Trimming pared 5 bases from V and 6 bases from J, leaving 7 bases between. CDR3 length equals 12 residues. In DNA form, the CDR3 reads TGTGCCAGCAGTGGGGCTCCCGGGGAGCTGTTTTTT. As protein: CASSGAPGELFF.

The V call is TRBV7-9, the J call TRBJ2-1; 9 bases map to TRBD1. Germline V gene data show CDR1 as SEHNR and CDR2 as FQNEAQ (reference sequence). V lost 4 bases and J lost 5; bases outside the gene matches: 12. The CDR3 runs to 17 residues. In DNA form, the CDR3 reads TGTGCCAGCAGCTCCCTTTTCGACAGGGGGACCGACAATGAGCAGTTCTTC. It translates to CASSSLFDRGTDNEQFF.

The chain has TRBV24-1 and TRBJ1-2, with D possibly TRBD1 on 5 matching bases. Germline CDR1 KGHDR, CDR2 SFDVKD. The CDR3 covers 13 residues. The ends were cut back, 12 bases at V and 4 bases at J, with 17 bases in the middle. CDR3 in amino acids: CASEDSVIYGYTF. DNA of the CDR3: TGTGCCTCGGAAGACAGCGTAATCTATGGCTACACCTTC.

The J gene is TRBJ1-3, the V gene TRBV6-6; D call uncertain. This CDR3 region has 11 residues. Trimming shortened V by 2 bases and J by 11 bases, and 7 bases separated the two germline ends. Germline V gene lookup returns CDR1 MNHNY and CDR2 SVGAGI (reference sequence). The CDR3, as DNA: TGTGCCAGCAGTTACACACGGGCCATATATTTT. Protein: CASSYTRAIYF.

The chain links TRBV28 to TRBJ2-7; D gene uncertain. The CDR3 consists of 12 residues. V lost 0 bases and J 7 bases, leaving 7 bases between the germline ends. Germline-derived CDR1 and CDR2 are MDHEN and SYDVKM. The CDR3 DNA reads TGTGCCAGCAGTTTATGGGCCACAGAGCAGTACTTC. It encodes CASSLWATEQYF.

This sequence joins TRBV3-1 (or the pseudogene TRBV3-2) and TRBJ1-2; 7 nucleotides agree with TRBD1. J was trimmed by 4 bases and V by 1 base; bases with no gene match: 0. Germline-derived CDR1 and CDR2 are LGHDT and YNNKEL (reference sequence). CDR3 length: 13 residues. CDR3 amino acids: CASSQGQGYGYTF. CDR3 bases: TGTGCCAGCAGCCAAGGACAGGGCTATGGCTACACCTTC.

The gene calls are TRBV15 and TRBJ1-4, with 8 bases aligning to TRBD1. The CDR3 runs to 17 residues. V lost 0 bases to trimming and J lost 8 bases; unmatched junction nucleotides: 11. Looked up from germline, CDR1 is LNHNV and CDR2 is YYDKDF (reference sequence). The CDR3 nucleotides read TGTGCCACCAGCAGAGATCTTATACAGGGGGGGCGAGAAAAACTGTTTTTT. Translating gives CATSRDLIQGGREKLFF.

The V call is TRBV18, the J call TRBJ2-4, with D perhaps matching TRBD1 (5 bases). Germline-derived CDR1 and CDR2 are KGHSH and LQKENI. This CDR3 spans 18 amino acids. V was pared by 3 bases and J by 0 bases, with 18 bases between. CDR3 loop: CASSPIPLDTLAKNIQYF. CDR3 nucleotide sequence: TGTGCCAGCTCACCTATACCCTTGGACACTCTAGCCAAAAACATTCAGTACTTC.

V gene TRBV4-3 combines with J gene TRBJ2-1, with D perhaps matching TRBD1 (6 bases). Germline values: CDR1 LGHNA, CDR2 YSLEER. Trimming shortened V by 4 bases and J by 7 bases, and 11 bases separated the two germline ends. This CDR3 contains 13 residues. The CDR3 sequence: CASSRTTGNEQFF. CDR3 DNA: TGCGCCAGCAGCCGAACGACAGGAAATGAGCAGTTCTTC.

The genes are TRBV4-1 and TRBJ1-1; D not certain. Germline CDR1 is MGHRA and CDR2 is YSYEKL. V lost 0 bases and J 1 base, leaving 12 bases between the germline ends. The CDR3 loop spans 16 amino acids. The CDR3, as DNA: TGCGCCAGCAGCCAAGATCAAACAAGAGGGAACACTGAAGCTTTCTTT. It encodes CASSQDQTRGNTEAFF.

The chain combines TRBV29-1 with TRBJ1-1; D is undetermined. Germline loops: CDR1 SQVTM, CDR2 ANQGSEA. The CDR3 loop spans 13 amino acids. The CDR3 reads CSAPGRENTEAFF. In nucleotides, the CDR3 is TGCAGTGCCCCCGGGAGAGAGAACACTGAAGCTTTCTTT.

The table lists this clone with a count of one. V gene TRBV11-2 combines with J gene TRBJ2-7; a possible D gene is TRBD1 (5 bases). Trimming removed 5 bases from V and 1 base from J, with 12 bases in between. The germline CDR1 and CDR2 sequences are SGHAT and FQNNGV. The length of the CDR3 is 14 residues. CDR3 DNA sequence: TGTGCCAGCAGCGGTCGACAGTTTTCCTACGAGCAGTACTTC. As protein: CASSGRQFSYEQYF.

The chain uses TRBV7-9 and TRBJ2-7; the D is unclear. Trimming took 0 bases from V and 5 from J, leaving 11 bases between them. The germline CDR1 and CDR2 sequences are SEHNR and FQNEAQ (reference sequence). The CDR3 extends over 14 amino acids. The CDR3 coding sequence is TGTGCCAGCAGCTTAGCTTCTGAAGTAGACGAGCAGTACTTC. Translating gives CASSLASEVDEQYF.

The rearrangement uses TRBV19 and TRBJ2-7, with 9 bases that match TRBD1. Trimming at V came to 5 bases and at J to 4 bases, leaving 6 bases not matched to a gene. The V gene's germline CDR1 is LNHDA and CDR2 SQIVND (reference sequence). The CDR3 totals 14 residues. The CDR3 protein is CASSVDRGTYEQYF. The CDR3 region has the DNA TGTGCCAGTAGTGTGGACAGGGGAACTTACGAGCAGTACTTC.

The chain couples TRBV5-6 to TRBJ1-2, with D maybe TRBD1 (5 bases). V was cut by 0 bases and J by 0 bases, with 12 bases left in between. CDR1 is SGHDT, CDR2 YYEEEE, per germline. This CDR3 is 16 amino acids long. The CDR3 bases are TGTGCCAGCAGCTTGGCAGGGTCCCTAGCTAACTATGGCTACACCTTC. Amino acids: CASSLAGSLANYGYTF. Full variable domain (missing parts from reference TRBV5-6 and TRBJ1-2): DAGVTQSPTHLIKTRGQQVTLRCSPKSGHDTVSWYQQALGQGPQFIFQYYEEEERQRGNFPDRFSGHQFPNYSSELNVNALLLGDSALYLCASSLAGSLANYGYTFGSGTRLTVV.

The CDR3 region has the DNA TGTGCCAGCAGCGTAGACGGCGGCACCGGGGAGCTGTTTTTT. This sequence encodes CASSVDGGTGELFF. The V and J genes are TRBV9 and TRBJ2-2; the D is unclear. CDR3 length equals 14 residues. Trimming removed 0 bases at V and 4 bases at J, with 7 bases between. Germline V gene lookup returns CDR1 SGDLS and CDR2 YYNGEE.

The rearrangement links TRBV4-1 to TRBJ2-7; D is perhaps TRBD2 (5 bases). The CDR3 runs to 14 residues. The V and J ends lost 0 bases and 2 bases respectively, with 8 bases between them. Per the germline V gene, CDR1 is MGHRA and CDR2 is YSYEKL. The CDR3 DNA reads TGCGCCAGCAGCCAAGACAGGAGGCCCTACGAGCAGTACTTC. It is translated as CASSQDRRPYEQYF.

The chain carries TRBV30 and TRBJ2-3; no clear D gene. Trimming removed 1 base at V and 2 bases at J, with 4 bases between. The germline CDR1 and CDR2 sequences are GTSNPN and SVGIG (reference sequence). This CDR3 region has 12 residues. As DNA, the CDR3 is TGTGCCTGGAGTGCAAACACAGATACGCAGTATTTT. Encoded protein: CAWSANTDTQYF.

The rearrangement links TRBV7-9 to TRBJ1-2; D is unclear. CDR1 and CDR2 from the germline V gene are SEHNR and FQNEAQ (reference sequence). Trimming removed 0 bases at V and 0 bases at J, with 8 bases between. CDR3 length equals 15 residues. CDR3 region: CASSLAGRTNYGYTF. For the CDR3, the DNA is TGTGCCAGCAGCTTAGCGGGCAGGACTAACTATGGCTACACCTTC. Full variable domain (outside the CDR3, taken from reference TRBV7-9 and TRBJ1-2): DTGVSQNPRHKITKRGQNVTFRCDPISEHNRLYWYRQTLGQGPEFLTYFQNEAQLEKSRLLSDRFSAERPKGSFSTLEIQRTEQGDSAMYLCASSLAGRTNYGYTFGSGTRLTVV.

CDR3 nucleotides: TGTGCCAGCAGCTTAGCGAAATCCGGGGGGAGCTCCTACAATGAGCAGTTCTTC. It translates to CASSLAKSGGSSYNEQFF. The chain employs TRBV7-8 and TRBJ2-1; the match to TRBD2 covers 7 bases. The CDR3 has 18 residues. V shed 0 bases, J shed 0 bases, and the junction held 8 bases outside the gene matches. Germline CDR1 and CDR2: SGHVS and FQNEAQ.